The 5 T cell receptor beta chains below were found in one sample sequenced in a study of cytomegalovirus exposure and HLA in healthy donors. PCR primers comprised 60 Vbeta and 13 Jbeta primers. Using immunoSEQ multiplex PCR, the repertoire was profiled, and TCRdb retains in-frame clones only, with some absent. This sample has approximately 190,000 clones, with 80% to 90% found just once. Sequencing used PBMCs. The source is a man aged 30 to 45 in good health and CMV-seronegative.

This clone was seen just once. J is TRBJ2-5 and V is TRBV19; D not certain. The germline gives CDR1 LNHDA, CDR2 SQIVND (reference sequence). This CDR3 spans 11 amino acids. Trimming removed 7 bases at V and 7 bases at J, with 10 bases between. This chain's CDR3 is CASTRDGTQYF. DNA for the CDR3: TGTGCCAGTACGAGAGATGGGACCCAGTACTTC.

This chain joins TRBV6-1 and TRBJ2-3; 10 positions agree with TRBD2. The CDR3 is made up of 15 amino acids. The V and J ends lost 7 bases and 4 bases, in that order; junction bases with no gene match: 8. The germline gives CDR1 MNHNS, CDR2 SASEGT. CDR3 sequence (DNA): TGTGCCAGCATGCCACTAGCGGGAATTTCAGATACGCAGTATTTT. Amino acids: CASMPLAGISDTQYF.

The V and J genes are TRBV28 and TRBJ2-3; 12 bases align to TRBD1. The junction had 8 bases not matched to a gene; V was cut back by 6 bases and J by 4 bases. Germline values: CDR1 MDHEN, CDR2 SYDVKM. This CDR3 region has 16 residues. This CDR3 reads CASSEGTGGAADTQYF. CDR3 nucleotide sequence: TGTGCCAGCAGCGAGGGGACAGGGGGCGCAGCAGATACGCAGTATTTT.

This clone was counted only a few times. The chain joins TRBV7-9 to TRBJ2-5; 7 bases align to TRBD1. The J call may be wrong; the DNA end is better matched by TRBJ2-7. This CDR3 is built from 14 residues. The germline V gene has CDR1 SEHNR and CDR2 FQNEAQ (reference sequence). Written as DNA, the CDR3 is TGTGCCAGCAGCCCGCCGAGGGGGCCCTACGAGCAGTACTTC. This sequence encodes CASSPPRGPYEQYF.

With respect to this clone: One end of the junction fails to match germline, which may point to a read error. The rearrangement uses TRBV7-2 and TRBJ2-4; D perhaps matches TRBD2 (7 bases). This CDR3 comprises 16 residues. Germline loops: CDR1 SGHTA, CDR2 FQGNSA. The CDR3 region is CASSLAGGLAKNSQYF. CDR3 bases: TGTGCCAGCAGCTTAGCGGGGGGGCTAGCCAAAAACAGTCAGTACTTC. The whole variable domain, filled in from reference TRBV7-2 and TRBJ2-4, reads GAGVSQSPSNKVTEKGKDVELRCDPISGHTALYWYRQSLGQGLEFLIYFQGNSAPDKSGLPSDRFSAERTGGSVSTLTIQRTQQEDSAVYLCASSLAGGLAKNSQYFGAGTRLSVL.